This T cell receptor (beta chain) was sequenced for a study of glioma-infiltrating T cells. Study results and caveats: Above-expected tissue-blood divergence occurred in all gliomas, most in low-grade ones.

Points on this clonotype: No antigen is known for it. Relative to the germline gene, one junction end is altered; a read error may explain this.

The iRepertoire nested amplicon-rescue multiplex PCR amplified TCR alpha and beta CDR3s from RNA. TCRdb processed the multiplex PCR reads anew with MiXCR; each CDR3 protein has one entry. The repertoire holds about 380,000 distinct CDR3 sequences, with 41% as singletons. The TCR comes from a human donor with low-grade glioma or glioblastoma, undergoing nonglioma brain surgery, or in good health (not recorded which). Source material: glioma tissue, nonneoplastic brain tissue, or PBMCs (not recorded which).

The CDR3, as DNA: TGTGCCATCAGTGACCCGGGCTACTTCTTGAATGAGCAGTTCTTC. This encodes CAISDPGYFLNEQFF. The chain carries TRBV6-1 and TRBJ2-1; D remains ambiguous. Germline V gives CDR1 MNHNS, CDR2 SASEGT. The CDR3 totals 15 residues.